The 27 T cell receptor beta chains given below trace back to one sample, sequenced in a study of blood T cell repertoires in COVID-19 (dated by TCRdb to 2018 to 2021). The method behind the library was the immunoSEQ multiplex PCR assay. TCRdb's version of the immuneACCESS table is confined to in-frame rearrangements and falls short of the full clone set. An unresolved V gene accounts for under half of the shortfall where checked; the remainder is of unknown origin. The sample table lists 150,000 or so clones, 87% of them with a count of one. Jointly, the top ten make up roughly 6.1% of the sample. Sequencing was done on a sample of peripheral blood. Source of these receptors: an older man with acute or convalescent COVID-19.

This chain links TRBV10-3 with TRBJ2-1; 8 nucleotides line up with TRBD2. J was trimmed by 6 bases and V by 7 bases; bases with no gene match: 5. CDR1 is ENHRY, CDR2 SYGVKD, per germline. This CDR3 comprises 13 residues. In nucleotides, the CDR3 is TGTGCCATCAATGGCGGGGGGAGCAATGAGCAGTTCTTC. Translated, it gives CAINGGGSNEQFF.

The chain carries TRBV19 and TRBJ2-6; maybe TRBD1 (7 bases). V was clipped by 1 base and J by 0 bases, with 13 bases between them. This CDR3 has 18 amino acids. Germline V gene sequence: CDR1 LNHDA, CDR2 SQIVND (reference sequence). The CDR3: CASSIGRDRSSGANVLTF. The CDR3 DNA follows: TGTGCCAGTAGTATAGGGAGGGACAGAAGCTCTGGGGCCAACGTCCTGACTTTC.

The rearrangement uses TRBV21-1 and TRBJ2-3; the table's D call TRBD2 went unverified against the DNA. TRBV21-1 is a pseudogene. The CDR3 runs to 15 residues. The CDR3, as DNA: TGTGCCAGCAGCAAGGTGGAAGCGGGCACAGATACGCAGTATTTT. It yields the protein CASSKVEAGTDTQYF.

This chain uses TRBV11-3 with TRBJ2-7, with D perhaps matching TRBD1 (5 bases). Trimming removed 7 bases from V and 0 bases from J, with 13 bases in between. The CDR3 length is 14 residues. The germline V gene encodes CDR1 SGHNT and CDR2 YENEEA. The CDR3: CASTHFQGSYEQYF. CDR3 DNA sequence: TGTGCCAGCACCCATTTTCAGGGCTCCTACGAGCAGTACTTC.

This clone was counted a single time. The chain links TRBV3-1 (or the pseudogene TRBV3-2) to TRBJ1-6; D might be TRBD1 (6 bases). CDR1 and CDR2 (germline): LGHDT, YNNKEL (reference sequence). Trimming cost V 1 base and J 7 bases, with 20 bases left between them. The CDR3 has 18 amino acids. This chain's CDR3 is CASSQGVAQGERNSPLHF. DNA of the CDR3: TGTGCCAGCAGCCAAGGAGTGGCACAGGGCGAGCGGAATTCACCCCTCCACTTT.

The chain carries TRBV9 and TRBJ2-5, with D perhaps TRBD1 (6 bases). Germline loops: CDR1 SGDLS, CDR2 YYNGEE. Trimming took off 5 bases at V and 4 bases at J, with 12 bases between the two ends. This CDR3 region has 13 residues. The CDR3 is CASSWGQGETQYF. In DNA form, the CDR3 reads TGTGCCAGCAGTTGGGGGCAGGGAGAGACCCAGTACTTC.

This clone was counted a single time. The V gene is TRBV5-1, the J gene TRBJ1-1, with D tentatively TRBD1 (6 bases). With 4 bases removed from V and 1 base from J, the gap between germline ends came to 20 bases. In germline, CDR1 is SGHRS, CDR2 YFSETQ. This CDR3 spans 17 amino acids. CDR3 bases: TGCGCCAGCAGCCGAAGGGACTATACGGACAGGAACACTGAAGCTTTCTTT. Amino acid sequence: CASSRRDYTDRNTEAFF. Based on the CDR3 plus reference TRBV5-1 and TRBJ1-1, the full variable domain is KAGVTQTPRYLIKTRGQQVTLSCSPISGHRSVSWYQQTPGQGLQFLFEYFSETQRNKGNFPGRFSGRQFSNSRSEMNVSTLELGDSALYLCASSRRDYTDRNTEAFFGQGTRLTVV.

This clone showed up just once. This chain connects TRBV6-1 to TRBJ1-5; D perhaps matches TRBD1 (6 bases). Deletions cut 3 bases from V and 3 bases from J, with 12 bases between. This CDR3 contains 15 residues. Germline-derived CDR1 and CDR2 are MNHNS and SASEGT. The CDR3: CASSELDSYNQPQHF. The CDR3 nucleotides read TGTGCCAGCAGTGAGTTGGACAGCTACAATCAGCCCCAGCATTTT.

CDR3 loop: CASSLLQGGKTEAFF. The CDR3 nucleotides are TGTGCCAGCAGTTTATTACAGGGCGGTAAGACTGAAGCTTTCTTT. The chain is built from TRBV27 and TRBJ1-1, with D perhaps matching TRBD1 (6 bases). The V end was cut by 1 base, the J end by 5 bases, with 14 bases between. The CDR3 is 15 residues long. CDR1 is MNHEY, CDR2 SMNVEV, per germline (reference sequence).

The V call is TRBV7-8, the J call TRBJ2-5; the D gene is possibly TRBD2 (5 bases). Germline V gene data show CDR1 as SGHVS and CDR2 as FQNEAQ. Trimming left V 3 bases short and J 1 base short, with 15 bases between. The CDR3 is 16 amino acids. The CDR3 loop is CASSFSPSLAQETQYF. The CDR3 bases are TGTGCCAGCAGCTTTTCACCATCTCTAGCCCAAGAGACCCAGTACTTC.

The rearrangement joins TRBV5-4 to TRBJ1-1; 7 positions match TRBD1. V was clipped by 0 bases and J by 6 bases; unmatched bases: 2. Germline loops: CDR1 SGHNT, CDR2 YYREEE (reference sequence). There are 13 residues in the CDR3. CDR3 sequence (DNA): TGTGCCAGCAGCTTGGTCCAGGGGGCTGAAGCTTTCTTT. Translation: CASSLVQGAEAFF.

This sequence joins TRBV29-1 and TRBJ2-3; 7 bases match TRBD1. J gave up 4 bases and V 7 bases, and 14 bases lay outside the gene matches. CDR3 length equals 15 residues. Germline CDR1 SQVTM, CDR2 ANQGSEA. CDR3 sequence reads: CSDRAGTVGADTQYF. DNA for the CDR3: TGCAGCGACCGAGCTGGGACAGTGGGTGCAGATACGCAGTATTTT.

This clone occurred once. V and J are TRBV28 and TRBJ2-7, with 14 nucleotides matching TRBD2. The CDR3 runs 19 residues. Per the germline V gene, CDR1 is MDHEN and CDR2 is SYDVKM. The J segment lost 0 bases and the V segment lost 8 bases, leaving 15 bases of the junction unmatched. The CDR3 DNA sequence: TGTGCCAGCGAGGGGACTCCGGGACTAGCGGGGGTTAGCTCCTACGAGCAGTACTTC. This sequence encodes CASEGTPGLAGVSSYEQYF.

CDR3 nucleotide sequence: TGTGCCAGCAGGTCTAGCGGGGGAGTGTCCTACGAGCAGTACTTC. Its translation is CASRSSGGVSYEQYF. This chain connects TRBV6-5 to TRBJ2-7; 10 bases fit TRBD2. The V gene end was trimmed by 6 bases and the J gene end by 1 base; junction bases not matched to a gene: 6. Germline assignment: CDR1 MNHEY and CDR2 SVGAGI. CDR3 length: 15 residues.

The V gene is TRBV27, the J gene TRBJ2-2; D is possibly TRBD1 (6 bases). The CDR3 runs 16 residues. V lost 6 bases and J lost 0, with 14 bases in between. CDR1 and CDR2 from the germline V gene are MNHEY and SMNVEV (reference sequence). The CDR3 here is CASRLGQGSNTGELFF. The CDR3 bases are TGTGCCAGCAGACTAGGGCAGGGGTCGAACACCGGGGAGCTGTTTTTT.

This chain connects TRBV29-1 to TRBJ2-1, with 11 bases fitting TRBD2. The CDR3 is 14 residues long. Germline V gives CDR1 SQVTM, CDR2 ANQGSEA. With V trimmed by 6 bases and J by 12 bases, 13 bases remained unmatched. The CDR3 protein is CSVRGTSGLTGQFF. The DNA of the CDR3 is TGCAGCGTGAGGGGGACTAGCGGCCTCACGGGGCAGTTCTTC.

Comment on this clone: The same CDR3 is also encoded by other DNA sequences in this sample. V and J are TRBV28 and TRBJ1-5; 10 bases are shared with TRBD1. The germline CDR1 and CDR2 sequences are MDHEN and SYDVKM. V was pared by 8 bases and J by 4 bases, with 2 bases of the junction left unmatched. The CDR3 totals 13 residues. The DNA of the CDR3 is TGTGCCAGCGTGGGACAGGGGAATCAGCCCCAGCATTTT. It specifies CASVGQGNQPQHF.

This sequence joins TRBV4-1 and TRBJ1-4; tentatively, D is TRBD1 (6 bases). Germline V CDR1 and CDR2: MGHRA, YSYEKL. The CDR3 extends over 18 amino acids. Deletions cut 2 bases from V and 0 bases from J, with 16 bases between. CDR3 residues: CASSQRGGGRSTNEKLFF. CDR3 DNA sequence: TGCGCCAGCAGCCAACGCGGGGGGGGCAGATCAACTAATGAAAAACTGTTTTTT.

This chain uses TRBV6-5 with TRBJ2-5; a weak D match, TRBD1 (6 bases). The CDR3 has 15 residues. Looked up from germline, CDR1 is MNHEY and CDR2 is SVGAGI. Trimming cost V 6 bases and J 0 bases, with 14 bases left between them. The CDR3 DNA reads as TGTGCCAGCAGCCAGGGGATACCGTACCAAGAGACCCAGTACTTC. It specifies CASSQGIPYQETQYF.

This clone was seen a handful of times. This sequence joins TRBV9 and TRBJ1-6; D unclear. The V gene lost 0 bases and the J gene lost 0 bases, with 10 bases spanning the gap. The CDR3 sequence is 17 residues long. Germline CDR1 and CDR2: SGDLS and YYNGEE. The CDR3 reads CASSVDPPSSYNSPLHF. The CDR3 DNA is TGTGCCAGCAGCGTAGACCCTCCGAGCTCCTATAATTCACCCCTCCACTTT.

V is TRBV5-5 and J is TRBJ1-6; D possibly corresponds to TRBD1 (6 bases). This CDR3 has 14 residues. V was trimmed by 4 bases and J by 9 bases, leaving 14 bases between them. The germline V gene encodes CDR1 SGHKS and CDR2 YYEKEE (reference sequence). The CDR3 DNA sequence: TGTGCCAGCAGCCCAACAGGGTTTGGTTCACCCCTCCACTTT. Its protein is CASSPTGFGSPLHF.

V gene TRBV18 combines with J gene TRBJ1-2; the match to TRBD1 covers 10 bases. Germline CDR1 reads KGHSH; CDR2 reads LQKENI. The trim removed 0 bases at V and 7 bases at J, leaving 5 bases unmatched. The CDR3 loop spans 15 amino acids. The DNA of the CDR3 is TGTGCCAGCTCACCACCGGGACAGGGGATTTCTGGCTACACCTTC. It encodes CASSPPGQGISGYTF. Based on the CDR3 plus reference TRBV18 and TRBJ1-2, the full variable domain is NAGVMQNPRHLVRRRGQEARLRCSPMKGHSHVYWYRQLPEEGLKFMVYLQKENIIDESGMPKERFSAEFPKEGPSILRIQQVVRGDSAAYFCASSPPGQGISGYTFGSGTRLTVV.

V is TRBV28 and J is TRBJ2-5; TRBD1 matches at 8 bases. V was clipped by 5 bases and J by 5 bases; unmatched bases: 4. The CDR3 extends over 13 amino acids. Germline CDR1 reads MDHEN; CDR2 reads SYDVKM. The DNA of the CDR3 is TGTGCCAGCAGTCTCAGGGGGCTGGAGACCCAGTACTTC. Encoded protein: CASSLRGLETQYF.

The chain links TRBV30 to TRBJ1-6; the match to TRBD1 covers 8 bases. The CDR3 has 17 amino acids. Losses at the gene ends were 1 base for V and 9 bases for J; bases not matched to a gene: 14. The germline gives CDR1 GTSNPN, CDR2 SVGIG (reference sequence). CDR3 region: CAWSARTGRVYRSPLHF. CDR3 sequence (DNA): TGTGCCTGGAGTGCTCGGACAGGGCGGGTATATCGTTCACCCCTCCACTTT.

This chain uses TRBV10-3 with TRBJ2-1, with 11 bases fitting TRBD2. Per germline, CDR1 ENHRY and CDR2 SYGVKD. After removal of 10 bases from V and 4 bases from J, the junction contained 6 bases not matched to a gene. This CDR3 contains 14 residues. The CDR3 protein is CATQTSGAYNEQFF. CDR3 nucleotide sequence: TGTGCCACCCAGACTAGCGGGGCGTACAATGAGCAGTTCTTC.

CDR3: CASSEAEGLAETQYF. CDR3 bases: TGTGCCAGCAGTGAAGCAGAGGGACTAGCGGAGACCCAGTACTTC. V is TRBV2 and J is TRBJ2-5, with TRBD2 identical over 10 bases. The CDR3 loop spans 15 amino acids. Trimming at V came to 0 bases and at J to 5 bases, leaving 3 bases not matched to a gene. CDR1 is SNHLY and CDR2 is FYNNEI in the germline V gene.

The chain carries TRBV7-9 and TRBJ2-1; 7 bases agree with TRBD2. Germline CDR1 reads SEHNR; CDR2 reads FQNEAQ (reference sequence). The CDR3 runs 14 residues. The V segment lost 3 bases and the J segment 15 bases; nucleotides outside the gene matches: 14. The CDR3 DNA follows: TGTGCCAGCAGCTTTAGGCCAGAAGCGGGACGGGCGTTCTTC. Translation: CASSFRPEAGRAFF.